The rows below give T cell receptor beta chains drawn from one sample of a study of T cell responses to AZD1222 COVID-19 vaccine. The method was immunoSEQ multiplex PCR; TCRdb's version includes in-frame clones alone and lacks a portion of them. The data show about 150,000 clones, 70% to 90% seen once. Sequenced material: peripheral blood, taken on day 0 of MenACWY control vaccination. Source of these receptors: an adult in good health. CDR3s include the opening cysteine and the closing phenylalanine or tryptophan. A D gene is named only where the DNA matches it firmly. Some rows have no size entry. The others give once, few or many, or a class for an expanded clone.

DNA: TGTGCCAGCAGCTTAGCAGGGGTTACCTACGAGCAGTACTTC
CDR3: CASSLAGVTYEQYF
D: -
V: TRBV11-3
size: -
J: TRBJ2-7

DNA: TGCGCCAGCAGATCTGCGGAGGGGAGTGAGCAGTTCTTC
CDR3: CASRSAEGSEQFF
D: -
V: TRBV5-1
size: -
J: TRBJ2-1

DNA: TGTGCCAGCAGGGACAGGGGTAACTATGGCTACACCTTC
CDR3: CASRDRGNYGYTF
D: TRBD1
V: TRBV2
size: once
J: TRBJ1-2

DNA: TGTGCTAGTAAGGGTAATTTGAACACTGAAGCTTTCTTT
CDR3: CASKGNLNTEAFF
D: -
V: TRBV7-2
size: -
J: TRBJ1-1

DNA: TGCAGTGCTAGAGCTAAGTATGGCTACACCTTC
CDR3: CSARAKYGYTF
D: -
V: TRBV20-1
size: few
J: TRBJ1-2

DNA: TGTGCCAGCAGTTACTCCCTACAGGGGCCCGAGCAGTACTTC
CDR3: CASSYSLQGPEQYF
D: TRBD1
V: TRBV6-2/TRBV6-3
size: -
J: TRBJ2-7

DNA: TGTGCCAGCAGCTCCCCTGAACAGGGTCTTAGCTCTGGGGCCAACGTCCTGACTTTC
CDR3: CASSSPEQGLSSGANVLTF
D: -
V: TRBV7-3
size: -
J: TRBJ2-6

DNA: TGTGCCAGCAGCGTTACCGGGGCCGGGCGGGGCTACACCTTC
CDR3: CASSVTGAGRGYTF
D: -
V: TRBV6-5
size: once
J: TRBJ1-2

DNA: TGTGCCAGCAGTTACTTCAGGCAACAGTTATCGTCGGGCTACACCTTC
CDR3: CASSYFRQQLSSGYTF
D: -
V: TRBV6-2/TRBV6-3
size: few
J: TRBJ1-2

DNA: TGCGCCAGCAGCGGACAGGCCCCTACAACCCGAGCGTGCAATGAGCAGTTCTTC
CDR3: CASSGQAPTTRACNEQFF
D: TRBD1
V: TRBV10-1
size: -
J: TRBJ2-1

DNA: TGTGCCAGCAGCCCCCAGGGGGGGGAGGCTAACTATGGCTACACCTTC
CDR3: CASSPQGGEANYGYTF
D: TRBD1
V: TRBV9
size: -
J: TRBJ1-2

DNA: TGTGCCAGCAGTGAACGGCTTGTGAACACTGAAGCTTTCTTT
CDR3: CASSERLVNTEAFF
D: -
V: TRBV2
size: -
J: TRBJ1-1

DNA: TGTGCCAGCAGCTTAGAGGCAGGGGGAGCTTTCTTT
CDR3: CASSLEAGGAFF
D: TRBD1
V: TRBV7-9
size: -
J: TRBJ1-1

DNA: TGTGCCAGCAGTTTATTGACAGGGGCAGTTAAGCCCCAGCATTTT
CDR3: CASSLLTGAVKPQHF
D: TRBD1
V: TRBV28
size: -
J: TRBJ1-5

DNA: TGTGCCAGTAGTATAATAACTAGCGGGAAAGATACGCAGTATTTT
CDR3: CASSIITSGKDTQYF
D: TRBD2
V: TRBV19
size: -
J: TRBJ2-3

DNA: TGTGCCAGCAGCAAAAGACGAATAACTAACTATGGCTACACCTTC
CDR3: CASSKRRITNYGYTF
D: -
V: TRBV21-1
size: -
J: TRBJ1-2

DNA: TGTGCTAGTGGTAGTAGCGGGGGCCGAGCAGATACGCAGTATTTT
CDR3: CASGSSGGRADTQYF
D: TRBD2
V: TRBV12-5
size: -
J: TRBJ2-3

DNA: TGTGCCAGCAGTACCCGAGGGGGGAGCTACAATGAGCAGTTCTTC
CDR3: CASSTRGGSYNEQFF
D: -
V: TRBV9
size: -
J: TRBJ2-1

DNA: TGTGCCAGCAGATTTACAGGGGGCTTGGGCACTGAAGCTTTCTTT
CDR3: CASRFTGGLGTEAFF
D: TRBD1
V: TRBV2
size: -
J: TRBJ1-1

DNA: TGTGCCAGCAGTTTTTTAGAGGTCGAGACCCAGTACTTC
CDR3: CASSFLEVETQYF
D: -
V: TRBV28
size: -
J: TRBJ2-5

DNA: TGTGCCAGCAGTGAAGTGGTAGGGCGGAACACTGAAGCTTTCTTT
CDR3: CASSEVVGRNTEAFF
D: -
V: TRBV6-1
size: -
J: TRBJ1-1

DNA: TGCGCCAGCAGCGGACAAGGACAGGGGGTTGGAGAGACCCAGTACTTC
CDR3: CASSGQGQGVGETQYF
D: TRBD1
V: TRBV5-1
size: -
J: TRBJ2-5

DNA: TGTGCCAGCAGCCTTACAGGGGGCTCTGGAAACACCATATATTTT
CDR3: CASSLTGGSGNTIYF
D: TRBD1
V: TRBV7-6
size: -
J: TRBJ1-3

DNA: TGTGCCAGCACCTCCAGGGAAATCGCCTACAATGAGCAGTTCTTC
CDR3: CASTSREIAYNEQFF
D: -
V: TRBV28
size: once
J: TRBJ2-1

DNA: TGTGCCAGCAGACCGGGACTAGCGGGAGGTTATGAGCAGTTCTTC
CDR3: CASRPGLAGGYEQFF
D: TRBD2
V: TRBV28
size: -
J: TRBJ2-1

DNA: TGTGCCACAGGGACTGGGGCCAACGTCCTGACTTTC
CDR3: CATGTGANVLTF
D: -
V: TRBV25-1
size: -
J: TRBJ2-6

DNA: TGTGCCAGCAGTTACGGGGTAGCGGGAAGCTACGAGCAGTACTTC
CDR3: CASSYGVAGSYEQYF
D: TRBD2
V: TRBV6-2/TRBV6-3
size: -
J: TRBJ2-7

DNA: TGTGCCAGCAGCTTAAGTAGGGGCAGGGGTCAGCCCCAGCATTTT
CDR3: CASSLSRGRGQPQHF
D: -
V: TRBV7-8
size: -
J: TRBJ1-5

DNA: TGTGCCAGCAGTGACTCCCCACAGGGGGCAAGTGAAGCTTTCTTT
CDR3: CASSDSPQGASEAFF
D: TRBD1
V: TRBV6-4
size: few
J: TRBJ1-1

DNA: TGTGCCAGCAGCTTAGCGGCCGCAGGTGCTGGAAACACCATATATTTT
CDR3: CASSLAAAGAGNTIYF
D: -
V: TRBV7-2
size: -
J: TRBJ1-3

DNA: TGTGCCAGCAGCTTGTGGCAGGGTAATGAAAAACTGTTTTTT
CDR3: CASSLWQGNEKLFF
D: -
V: TRBV5-8
size: -
J: TRBJ1-4

DNA: TGTGCCAGCAGCTTAGCGACCAACTACGAGCAGTACTTC
CDR3: CASSLATNYEQYF
D: -
V: TRBV7-8
size: -
J: TRBJ2-7

DNA: TGCGCCAGCAGCCCCGTTGGAGCGGGGGGGCTGGGGGAGACCCAGTACTTC
CDR3: CASSPVGAGGLGETQYF
D: TRBD2
V: TRBV4-3
size: -
J: TRBJ2-5

DNA: TGTGCCAGCAGCTTAGGGCCTGGGCTCTATGGCTACACCTTC
CDR3: CASSLGPGLYGYTF
D: -
V: TRBV7-9
size: -
J: TRBJ1-2

DNA: TGTGCCAGCAGCTTAGGGGCCCCGGGCTCCTACAATGAGCAGTTCTTC
CDR3: CASSLGAPGSYNEQFF
D: -
V: TRBV13
size: -
J: TRBJ2-1